Sequencing of this T cell receptor (beta chain) was carried out in a study of T-cell memory formation after mild COVID-19. Study results and caveats: Clones shrinking from day 15 to 85 showed even CD4/CD8 mixes; later expanders tilted CD4+. Within pre-infection memory, some responding clones were found, suggesting cross-reactive memory joined.

TCRdb redid the calling of the 5' RACE reads with MiXCR, one entry per CDR3 protein. The sample lists over 250,000 distinct CDR3 sequences, less than 20% occurring once. As to this clonotype: Its antigen is unknown.

CDR1 is MNHEY, CDR2 SVGAGI, per germline. Trimming pared 5 bases from V and 0 bases from J, leaving 11 bases between. The CDR3 contains 15 residues. This receptor was identified in a man aged 18 to 35 who had mild COVID-19 (a few samples of this study predate the infection). Cell type and time point are not known. Material: PBMCs or a T cell subset sorted from them (not recorded which). The chain links TRBV6-5 to TRBJ1-3; tentatively, D is TRBD1 (6 bases). CDR3 sequence: CASSVDRPSGNTIYF. As DNA, the CDR3 is TGTGCCAGCAGTGTCGACAGGCCCTCTGGAAACACCATATATTTT.